The 20 T cell receptor beta chains below were found in one sample sequenced in a study of cytotoxic CD8 clonotypes in ibrutinib-treated CLL. Sequencing was performed with immunoSEQ multiplex PCR; in TCRdb, only in-frame clones are kept and a portion is missing. The sample includes approximately 190,000 clones, around 75% of them seen just once. The source was PBMCs, collected after 12 months of ibrutinib treatment. Receptor source: a human donor with chronic lymphocytic leukemia.

This chain joins TRBV19 and TRBJ1-1; D ambiguous. CDR3 length: 15 amino acids. Trimming removed 6 bases at V and 2 bases at J, with 16 bases between. The germline V gene encodes CDR1 LNHDA and CDR2 SQIVND (reference sequence). CDR3 sequence: CASSHRRVVNTEAFF. In DNA, the CDR3 is TGTGCCAGTAGCCACCGACGGGTGGTTAACACTGAAGCTTTCTTT.

J is TRBJ2-1 and V is TRBV7-8, with D uncertain. Trimming stripped 4 bases from V and 4 bases from J, with 11 bases between. This CDR3 comprises 14 residues. Looked up from germline, CDR1 is SGHVS and CDR2 is FQNEAQ. CDR3 in amino acids: CASSSPPSYNEQFF. CDR3 sequence (DNA): TGTGCCAGCAGCTCCCCCCCTTCGTACAATGAGCAGTTCTTC.

This chain joins TRBV7-2 and TRBJ2-2; no clear D gene. Germline CDR1 and CDR2: SGHTA and FQGNSA. The CDR3 covers 14 residues. Trimming left V 2 bases short and J 4 bases short, with 8 bases between. CDR3 sequence: CASSLRRSTGELFF. The CDR3 DNA reads as TGTGCCAGCAGCTTACGACGGTCCACCGGGGAGCTGTTTTTT.

There are many counts of this clone. The chain couples TRBV5-4 to TRBJ1-1, with unresolved D. There are 10 residues in the CDR3. V shed 8 bases and J shed 5 bases, with 7 bases lying between them. Germline V gene data show CDR1 as SGHNT and CDR2 as YYREEE (reference sequence). The DNA of the CDR3 is TGTGCCAGGGGGTGGACTGAAGCTTTCTTT. It translates to CARGWTEAFF.

This rearrangement joins TRBV7-3 to TRBJ2-1; perhaps TRBD1 as D (6 bases). Deletions cut 4 bases from V and 8 bases from J, with 15 bases between. Germline CDR1 SGHTA, CDR2 FQGTGA. CDR3 length equals 14 residues. The chain's CDR3 is CASSSHPGVHEQFF. The DNA of the CDR3 is TGTGCCAGCAGCTCGCACCCAGGGGTCCATGAGCAGTTCTTC.

The gene calls are TRBV27 and TRBJ1-5; D not resolved. This CDR3 contains 21 residues. Germline CDR1 and CDR2: MNHEY and SMNVEV (reference sequence). Trimming removed 5 bases at V and 2 bases at J, with 31 bases between. This chain's CDR3 is CASSQANPRYPREYGNQPQHF. The CDR3 nucleotides are TGTGCCAGCAGTCAGGCCAATCCGCGGTACCCACGGGAATACGGCAATCAGCCCCAGCATTTT.

This clone has just a few counts. The V gene is TRBV30, the J gene TRBJ1-5; D uncertain. The CDR3 runs to 13 residues. Trimming stripped 5 bases from V and 0 bases from J, with 8 bases between. Germline-derived CDR1 and CDR2 are GTSNPN and SVGIG (reference sequence). The CDR3 is CAWSLYSNQPQHF. The CDR3, as DNA: TGTGCCTGGTCCCTCTATAGCAATCAGCCCCAGCATTTT.

The chain joins TRBV30 to TRBJ2-3; 10 nucleotides line up with TRBD1. The CDR3 totals 15 residues. V dropped 6 bases and J dropped 4; count of bases not matched to a gene: 10. The germline V gene has CDR1 GTSNPN and CDR2 SVGIG (reference sequence). CDR3 DNA sequence: TGTGCCTGTGCCTACTTGACAGGGGGCGCAGATACGCAGTATTTT. Protein sequence: CACAYLTGGADTQYF. Full variable domain (remainder filled in from reference TRBV30 and TRBJ2-3): SQTIHQWPATLVQPVGSPLSLECTVEGTSNPNLYWYRQAAGRGLQLLFYSVGIGQISSEVPQNLSASRPQDRQFILSSKKLLLSDSGFYLCACAYLTGGADTQYFGPGTRLTVL.

The DNA for the CDR3 is TGTGCCAGCAGCGCGCAACAAGGACTGGTCGGTGGCTACACCTTC. Amino acid sequence: CASSAQQGLVGGYTF. V usage is TRBV7-3 and J usage is TRBJ1-2; D is unresolved. The V gene lost 5 bases and the J gene lost 7 bases, with 20 bases spanning the gap. This CDR3 spans 15 amino acids. Germline CDR1 SGHTA, CDR2 FQGTGA.

This clone was observed a single time. The chain uses TRBV27 and TRBJ1-4, with D perhaps TRBD1 (5 bases). This CDR3 is 15 amino acids long. The V end lost 4 bases, the J end lost 0 bases, and 9 bases lay between the germline ends. The germline gives CDR1 MNHEY, CDR2 SMNVEV (reference sequence). The CDR3 reads CASSYQGATNEKLFF. CDR3 bases: TGTGCCAGCAGTTACCAGGGTGCAACTAATGAAAAACTGTTTTTT.

V gene TRBV5-4 combines with J gene TRBJ1-2; possibly TRBD1 for D (6 bases). The CDR3 covers 14 residues. CDR1 and CDR2 from the germline V gene are SGHNT and YYREEE (reference sequence). With 4 bases removed from V and 6 bases from J, the gap between germline ends came to 16 bases. The DNA of the CDR3 is TGTGCCAGCAGCCAAGGACAGAGTCTACATGGCTACACCTTC. It yields the protein CASSQGQSLHGYTF. Supplemented by reference TRBV5-4 and TRBJ1-2, the full variable domain reads ETGVTQSPTHLIKTRGQQVTLRCSSQSGHNTVSWYQQALGQGPQFIFQYYREEENGRGNFPPRFSGLQFPNYSSELNVNALELDDSALYLCASSQGQSLHGYTFGSGTRLTVV.

This chain links TRBV28 with TRBJ1-1, with TRBD1 as a possible D gene (6 bases). Germline V lookup: CDR1 MDHEN, CDR2 SYDVKM. The CDR3 contains 14 residues. V was cut by 8 bases and J by 1 base, with 14 bases left in between. CDR3: CASWGGRWNTEAFF. CDR3 DNA sequence: TGTGCCAGCTGGGGGGGGCGGTGGAACACTGAAGCTTTCTTT.

V is TRBV5-1 and J is TRBJ2-7, with unresolved D. Trimming removed 5 bases from V and 0 bases from J, with 12 bases in between. This CDR3 is built from 14 residues. In germline, CDR1 is SGHRS, CDR2 YFSETQ. The CDR3 bases are TGCGCCAGCAGGGCAGCACCCTTCTCCTACGAGCAGTACTTC. Its protein product is CASRAAPFSYEQYF. The full variable domain, in which reference TRBV5-1 and TRBJ2-7 provide the parts outside the CDR3, is KAGVTQTPRYLIKTRGQQVTLSCSPISGHRSVSWYQQTPGQGLQFLFEYFSETQRNKGNFPGRFSGRQFSNSRSEMNVSTLELGDSALYLCASRAAPFSYEQYFGPGTRLTVT.

The chain links TRBV9 to TRBJ1-4; tentatively, D is TRBD1 (5 bases). The CDR3 is 14 residues long. Germline CDR1 and CDR2: SGDLS and YYNGEE. The V end was cut by 2 bases, the J end by 4 bases, with 9 bases between. In DNA, the CDR3 is TGTGCCAGCAGCGTCAGTCAGGGTAATGAAAAACTGTTTTTT. Its translation: CASSVSQGNEKLFF.

This clone appeared a few times. V is TRBV5-1 and J is TRBJ1-1, with 7 bases aligning to TRBD1. This CDR3 has 16 residues. The trim removed 4 bases at V and 1 base at J, leaving 10 bases unmatched. Germline V gives CDR1 SGHRS, CDR2 YFSETQ. The CDR3 here is CASSSRQGPGNTEAFF. The CDR3 bases are TGCGCCAGCAGCAGTAGACAGGGCCCGGGGAACACTGAAGCTTTCTTT.

The rearrangement links TRBV15 to TRBJ2-6; the D is unclear. V dropped 4 bases and J dropped 0 bases, with 7 bases sitting between them. Looked up from germline, CDR1 is LNHNV and CDR2 is YYDKDF (reference sequence). This CDR3 region has 15 residues. The CDR3 bases are TGTGCCACCAGCACACAGCGCTCTGGGGCCAACGTCCTGACTTTC. It codes for CATSTQRSGANVLTF.

The sample holds one count of this clone. The chain uses TRBV25-1 and TRBJ1-6, with 9 bases fitting TRBD1. V lost 6 bases to trimming and J lost 5 bases; unmatched junction nucleotides: 5. The CDR3 has 15 amino acids. The germline CDR1 and CDR2 sequences are MGHDK and SYGVNS. The CDR3 DNA sequence: TGTGCCAGCAGCCTAGGACAGGGGAATAATTCACCCCTCCACTTT. This sequence encodes CASSLGQGNNSPLHF.

In its sample, this clone was seen a few times. J is TRBJ1-1 and V is TRBV6-1, with a weak D call TRBD1 (5 bases). The CDR3 loop spans 14 amino acids. CDR1 and CDR2 (germline): MNHNS, SASEGT. V was trimmed by 1 base and J by 4 bases, leaving 10 bases between them. As DNA, the CDR3 is TGTGCCAGCAGTGAAGGCAGGGTCCGCACTGAAGCTTTCTTT. As protein: CASSEGRVRTEAFF.

This clone has more than one count but fewer than ten. This chain links TRBV10-2 with TRBJ1-2, with D possibly matching TRBD1 (6 bases). Trimming pared 3 bases from V and 5 bases from J, leaving 13 bases between. This CDR3 region has 14 residues. Germline loops: CDR1 WSHSY, CDR2 SAAADI. CDR3 protein: CASSDPRRGYGYTF. CDR3 nucleotides: TGCGCCAGCAGTGACCCTCGAAGGGGGTATGGCTACACCTTC.

Only a few counts were recorded for this clone. J is TRBJ2-6 and V is TRBV5-1; 9 bases are a match to TRBD1. This CDR3 is 18 amino acids long. Germline CDR1 reads SGHRS; CDR2 reads YFSETQ. With V trimmed by 2 bases and J by 0 bases, 6 bases remained unmatched. The CDR3 here is CASSFRQGGSSGANVLTF. The CDR3 DNA follows: TGCGCCAGCAGCTTCCGACAGGGGGGAAGCTCTGGGGCCAACGTCCTGACTTTC.